This T cell receptor beta chain was captured in a study of blood T cell repertoires in COVID-19. Measured with immunoSEQ multiplex PCR; TCRdb has only the in-frame clones, and not every one. The table includes approximately 150,000 clones, 70% to 90% detected once. V shed 1 base and J shed 4 bases, with 11 bases lying between them. The CDR3 is 15 amino acids. The germline V gene encodes CDR1 SGHTA and CDR2 FQGNSA. Material for sequencing was peripheral blood. This TCR was sampled from an older man with acute or convalescent COVID-19. This chain joins TRBV7-2 and TRBJ1-3; D call uncertain. The CDR3 spells CASSLDPRSGNTIYF. The CDR3 nucleotides are TGTGCCAGCAGCTTAGATCCCAGGTCCGGAAACACCATATATTTT.